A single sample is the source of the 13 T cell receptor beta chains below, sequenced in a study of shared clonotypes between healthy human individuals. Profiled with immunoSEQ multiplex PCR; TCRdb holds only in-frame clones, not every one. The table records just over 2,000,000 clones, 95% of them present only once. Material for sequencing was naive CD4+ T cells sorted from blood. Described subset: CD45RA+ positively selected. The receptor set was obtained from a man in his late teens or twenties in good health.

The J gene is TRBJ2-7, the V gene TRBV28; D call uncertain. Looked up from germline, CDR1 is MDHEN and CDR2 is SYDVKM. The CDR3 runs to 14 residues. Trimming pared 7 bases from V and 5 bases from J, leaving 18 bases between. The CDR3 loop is CASTAASMYNEQYF. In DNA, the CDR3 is TGTGCCAGCACCGCAGCCTCGATGTATAACGAGCAGTACTTC.

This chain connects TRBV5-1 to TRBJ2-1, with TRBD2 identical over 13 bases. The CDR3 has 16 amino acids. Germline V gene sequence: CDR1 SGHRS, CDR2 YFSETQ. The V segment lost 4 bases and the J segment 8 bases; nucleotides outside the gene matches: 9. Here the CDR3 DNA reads TGCGCCAGCAGCATTACTAGCGGGAGGGGATGGGATGAGCAGTTCTTC. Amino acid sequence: CASSITSGRGWDEQFF.

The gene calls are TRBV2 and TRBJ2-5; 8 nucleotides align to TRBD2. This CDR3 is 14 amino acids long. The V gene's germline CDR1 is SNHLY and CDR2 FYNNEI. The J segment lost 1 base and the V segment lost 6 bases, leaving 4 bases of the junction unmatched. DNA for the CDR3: TGTGCCAGCAGAATCACTAGCGGCCAAGAGACCCAGTACTTC. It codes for CASRITSGQETQYF.

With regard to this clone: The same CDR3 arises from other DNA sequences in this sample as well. The CDR3 DNA follows: TGCGCCAGCAGCTTGGCGACTGGTAGCTCCTACAATGAGCAGTTCTTC. It encodes CASSLATGSSYNEQFF. The V gene is TRBV5-1, the J gene TRBJ2-1, with unresolved D. Per germline, CDR1 SGHRS and CDR2 YFSETQ. V was cut by 0 bases and J by 0 bases, with 10 bases left in between. The CDR3 contains 16 residues.

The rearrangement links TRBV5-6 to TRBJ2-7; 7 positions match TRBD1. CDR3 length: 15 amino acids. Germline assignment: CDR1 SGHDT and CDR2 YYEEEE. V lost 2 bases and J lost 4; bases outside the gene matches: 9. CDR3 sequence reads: CASSFRGTAFYEQYF. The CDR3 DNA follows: TGTGCCAGCAGCTTCAGGGGGACAGCCTTTTACGAGCAGTACTTC.

CDR3 region: CASSLRYAETDTQYF. Here the CDR3 DNA reads TGCGCCAGCAGCTTGAGGTACGCCGAAACGGATACGCAGTATTTT. The chain joins TRBV5-1 to TRBJ2-3; D gene uncertain. Trimming stripped 1 base from V and 6 bases from J, with 15 bases between. CDR1 is SGHRS and CDR2 is YFSETQ in the germline V gene. The CDR3 is made up of 15 amino acids.

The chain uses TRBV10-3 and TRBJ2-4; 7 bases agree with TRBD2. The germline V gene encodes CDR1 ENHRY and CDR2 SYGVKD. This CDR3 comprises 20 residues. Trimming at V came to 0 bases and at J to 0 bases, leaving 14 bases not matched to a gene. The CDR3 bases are TGTGCCATCAGTGAGTCGTATGCGGGCCGGGGGGTTAGAGCCAAAAACATTCAGTACTTC. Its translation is CAISESYAGRGVRAKNIQYF.

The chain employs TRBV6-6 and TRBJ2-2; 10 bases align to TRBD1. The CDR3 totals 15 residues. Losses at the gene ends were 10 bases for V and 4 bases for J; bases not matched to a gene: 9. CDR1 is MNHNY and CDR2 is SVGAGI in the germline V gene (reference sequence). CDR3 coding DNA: TGTGCCATCGCGGGTGGACAGGGGGTCACCGGGGAGCTGTTTTTT. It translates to CAIAGGQGVTGELFF.

The CDR3: CASSGQTGGRIQPQHF. CDR3 DNA: TGTGCCAGCAGTGGGCAGACAGGGGGCAGGATACAGCCCCAGCATTTT. V is TRBV27 and J is TRBJ1-5; 10 nucleotides align to TRBD1. The germline gives CDR1 MNHEY, CDR2 SMNVEV (reference sequence). CDR3 size: 16 residues. The V gene end was trimmed by 5 bases and the J gene end by 7 bases; junction bases not matched to a gene: 11.

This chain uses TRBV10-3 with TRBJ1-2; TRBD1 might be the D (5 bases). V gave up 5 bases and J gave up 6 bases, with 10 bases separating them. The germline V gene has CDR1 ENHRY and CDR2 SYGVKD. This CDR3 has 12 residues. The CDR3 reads CAISPGSDGYTF. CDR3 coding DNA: TGTGCCATCAGTCCAGGGTCCGATGGCTACACCTTC.

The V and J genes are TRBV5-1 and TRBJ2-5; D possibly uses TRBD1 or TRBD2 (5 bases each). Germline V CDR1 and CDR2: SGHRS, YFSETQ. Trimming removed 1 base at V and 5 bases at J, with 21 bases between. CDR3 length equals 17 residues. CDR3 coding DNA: TGCGCCAGCAGCTTGTCCCTCGGGGTACAGGTTGGTGAGACCCAGTACTTC. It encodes CASSLSLGVQVGETQYF.

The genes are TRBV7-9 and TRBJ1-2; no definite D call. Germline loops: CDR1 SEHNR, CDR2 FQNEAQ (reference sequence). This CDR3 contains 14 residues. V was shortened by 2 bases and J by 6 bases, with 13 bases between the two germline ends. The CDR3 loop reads CASSLLGAGNGYTF. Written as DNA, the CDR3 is TGTGCCAGCAGCTTACTTGGAGCCGGTAATGGCTACACCTTC.

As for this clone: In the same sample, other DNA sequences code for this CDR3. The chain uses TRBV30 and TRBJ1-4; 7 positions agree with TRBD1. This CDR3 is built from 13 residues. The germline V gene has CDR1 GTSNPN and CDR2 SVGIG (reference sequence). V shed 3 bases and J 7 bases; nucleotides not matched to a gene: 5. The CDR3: CAWSGRGGEKLFF. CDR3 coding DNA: TGTGCCTGGAGCGGCAGGGGGGGTGAAAAACTGTTTTTT.